The clone carrying this TCR beta chain was seen repeatedly, ten times or more. Its target is unknown. These data come from a study of response to subunit inactivated influenza vaccine. In TCRdb, the RT-PCR reads were re-called with MiXCR into one record per CDR3 protein. Here the sample spans hundreds of thousands of distinct CDR3 sequences, approximately 12% being singletons. Findings and limits, study-wide: It was the authors' suggestion that each seasonal influenza vaccination recruits few new T cells.

The J segment lost 5 bases and the V segment lost 2 bases, leaving 17 bases of the junction unmatched. Looked up from germline, CDR1 is DFQATT and CDR2 is SNEGSKA (reference sequence). The CDR3 covers 17 residues. Source: non-naive T cells sorted from PBMCs, taken 14 to 15 days before vaccination. The sequence derives from a man over 45 who received an inactivated influenza vaccine. This sequence joins TRBV20-1 and TRBJ2-5; 7 bases map to TRBD2. This chain's CDR3 is CSARWPSIGGIMETQYF. Here the CDR3 DNA reads TGCAGTGCTAGATGGCCCTCCATCGGGGGGATTATGGAGACCCAGTACTTC.